The 21 T cell receptor beta chains reported below all come from one sample, sequenced in a study of CD8 T cells in Susac syndrome. An amount of RNA that ranged from roughly 0.5 to 1 ug was reverse transcribed with random hexamers. TCRdb passed the immunoSEQ multiplex PCR reads through MiXCR, listing each CDR3 protein once. The data contain some 190,000 distinct CDR3 sequences, about 95% of them singletons. Sequencing was carried out using CD4+ T cells from PBMCs. Receptors originate from a human donor in good health.

V usage is TRBV29-1 and J usage is TRBJ2-7; tentative D call: TRBD2 (6 bases). Germline loops: CDR1 SQVTM, CDR2 ANQGSEA. Trimming shortened V by 0 bases and J by 5 bases, and 14 bases separated the two germline ends. The CDR3 contains 14 residues. The CDR3 DNA is TGCAGCGTTGAAGATCCGGAGGGTAAGAACGAGCAGTACTTC. Translating it yields CSVEDPEGKNEQYF.

The chain recombines TRBV20-1 with TRBJ2-5; D not certain. The V and J ends lost 7 bases and 3 bases respectively, with 9 bases between them. The length of the CDR3 is 11 residues. Germline CDR1 and CDR2: DFQATT and SNEGSKA (reference sequence). The CDR3 DNA follows: TGCAGTGTTTCGACCAAAGAGACCCAGTACTTC. Protein product: CSVSTKETQYF.

J is TRBJ2-1 and V is TRBV19, with D possibly matching TRBD2 (5 bases). The CDR3 contains 14 residues. In germline, CDR1 is LNHDA, CDR2 SQIVND (reference sequence). Trimming left V 6 bases short and J 5 bases short, with 14 bases between. CDR3 coding DNA: TGTGCCAGTAGCTCCTACGCGGGTCACAATGAGCAGTTCTTC. Protein sequence: CASSSYAGHNEQFF.

V is TRBV3-1 and J is TRBJ2-1, with D perhaps TRBD2 (6 bases). This CDR3 is built from 16 residues. CDR1 and CDR2 (germline): LGHDT, YNNKEL (reference sequence). The V and J ends lost 1 base and 8 bases respectively, with 18 bases between them. Written as DNA, the CDR3 is TGTGCCAGCAGCCAAGTAGCCGGGAGAACGAATTATGAGCAGTTCTTC. Translation gives CASSQVAGRTNYEQFF.

The chain uses TRBV7-2 and TRBJ1-1, with a possible D match to TRBD1 (5 bases). The CDR3 extends over 14 amino acids. Germline V CDR1 and CDR2: SGHTA, FQGNSA. Trimming shortened V by 2 bases and J by 1 base, and 8 bases separated the two germline ends. CDR3 sequence (DNA): TGTGCCAGCAGCTTACACCAGGGGAACACTGAAGCTTTCTTT. It specifies CASSLHQGNTEAFF.

The J gene is TRBJ2-3, the V gene TRBV5-4, with 8 bases aligning to TRBD2. The CDR3 is made up of 16 amino acids. Trimming removed 3 bases from V and 1 base from J; junction bases left unmatched: 7. From germline, CDR1 is SGHNT and CDR2 YYREEE (reference sequence). The CDR3 sequence: CASSSRGGGRTDTQYF. In nucleotides, the CDR3 is TGTGCCAGCAGCTCCCGCGGCGGGGGGCGCACAGATACGCAGTATTTT.

This clonotype occurred a few times. The chain carries TRBV20-1 and TRBJ2-7, with TRBD2 matching over 12 bases. CDR1 is DFQATT and CDR2 is SNEGSKA in the germline V gene (reference sequence). Trimming cost V 6 bases and J 7 bases; bases outside gene matches: 10. CDR3 length: 14 residues. The CDR3 spells CSADRLAGADEQYF. The CDR3 DNA reads as TGCAGTGCAGACCGACTAGCGGGAGCTGATGAGCAGTACTTC.

CDR3 amino acids: CASSRPNRAAPPEQYF. DNA for the CDR3: TGTGCCAGCAGTCGACCCAACCGGGCAGCCCCTCCCGAGCAGTACTTC. V is TRBV6-1 and J is TRBJ2-7, with no clear D. The V end was cut by 5 bases, the J end by 6 bases, with 23 bases between. The CDR3 is made up of 16 amino acids. Germline CDR1 and CDR2: MNHNS and SASEGT.

The rearrangement joins TRBV5-4 to TRBJ1-2, with unresolved D. Per the germline V gene, CDR1 is SGHNT and CDR2 is YYREEE (reference sequence). The CDR3 spans 14 residues. V lost 1 base and J lost 2, with 9 bases in between. CDR3 nucleotides: TGTGCCAGCAGCTTGATGTTCGAAAACTATGGCTACACCTTC. It translates to CASSLMFENYGYTF.

This clonotype showed up just once. The J gene is TRBJ2-7, the V gene TRBV28; D remains ambiguous. This CDR3 is 11 amino acids long. Germline V gene lookup returns CDR1 MDHEN and CDR2 SYDVKM. V lost 8 bases and J lost 5, with 10 bases in between. CDR3 nucleotide sequence: TGTGCCAGCTGGCGGCAAGACGAGCAGTACTTC. It is translated as CASWRQDEQYF.

V is TRBV7-2 and J is TRBJ2-7; the match to TRBD2 covers 8 bases. Trimming at V came to 2 bases and at J to 6 bases, leaving 9 bases not matched to a gene. The CDR3 is 15 residues long. In germline, CDR1 is SGHTA, CDR2 FQGNSA. CDR3: CASSLNLGGEREQYF. The CDR3 DNA reads as TGTGCCAGCAGCTTAAATCTCGGGGGGGAACGCGAGCAGTACTTC.

The DNA of the CDR3 is TGCAGCGTTAGGGACAGGGGCGACAATCAGCCCCAGCATTTT. It encodes CSVRDRGDNQPQHF. The chain is built from TRBV29-1 and TRBJ1-5; TRBD1 agrees at 10 bases. V gave up 5 bases and J gave up 3 bases; unmatched junction bases: 4. This CDR3 has 14 residues. From germline, CDR1 is SQVTM and CDR2 ANQGSEA.

This rearrangement joins TRBV7-2 to TRBJ2-1, with 9 nucleotides matching TRBD1. Germline CDR1 and CDR2: SGHTA and FQGNSA. The J segment lost 9 bases and the V segment lost 1 base, leaving 7 bases of the junction unmatched. The CDR3 is 15 amino acids. CDR3 residues: CASSLGQTGGGEQFF. The CDR3 DNA sequence: TGTGCCAGCAGCTTAGGGCAGACAGGGGGTGGTGAGCAGTTCTTC.

The J gene is TRBJ2-1, the V gene TRBV29-1; tentatively, D is TRBD1 (7 bases). Germline V lookup: CDR1 SQVTM, CDR2 ANQGSEA. The CDR3 has 14 residues. The ends were cut back, 5 bases at V and 4 bases at J, with 15 bases in the middle. CDR3: CSVWAGGGYNEQFF. CDR3 sequence (DNA): TGCAGCGTTTGGGCAGGGGGAGGATACAATGAGCAGTTCTTC.

The gene calls are TRBV4-2 and TRBJ2-7; D could derive from TRBD1 or TRBD2 (5 bases each). Germline loops: CDR1 LGHNA, CDR2 YNFKEQ. The V end lost 3 bases, the J end lost 3 bases, and 9 bases lay between the germline ends. CDR3 length: 13 residues. CDR3 region: CASSQGTHYEQYF. The CDR3 DNA reads as TGTGCCAGCAGCCAGGGGACCCACTACGAGCAGTACTTC.

The rearrangement uses TRBV3-1 and TRBJ1-5; TRBD1 is a possible D gene (6 bases). Germline CDR1 is LGHDT and CDR2 is YNNKEL (reference sequence). The CDR3 length is 13 residues. V lost 1 base and J 5 bases, leaving 6 bases between the germline ends. CDR3 amino acids: CASSQAGDQPQHF. In nucleotides, the CDR3 is TGTGCCAGCAGCCAAGCAGGGGATCAGCCCCAGCATTTT.

The V and J genes are TRBV3-1 and TRBJ2-3, with TRBD2 matching over 10 bases. There are 14 residues in the CDR3. Germline values: CDR1 LGHDT, CDR2 YNNKEL (reference sequence). The ends lost 11 bases at V and 4 bases at J; junction bases unmatched: 9. Here the CDR3 DNA reads TGTGCCGCCGGGGCTAGCGGGAGTCCAGATACGCAGTATTTT. It translates to CAAGASGSPDTQYF.

The V gene is TRBV20-1, the J gene TRBJ1-5; 10 positions match TRBD1. This CDR3 comprises 14 residues. Germline values: CDR1 DFQATT, CDR2 SNEGSKA (reference sequence). V lost 3 bases and J lost 2; bases outside the gene matches: 1. The CDR3 nucleotides read TGCAGTGCTAGGACAGGGGGCCGCAATCAGCCCCAGCATTTT. Translation: CSARTGGRNQPQHF.

V is TRBV11-2 and J is TRBJ2-2; D uncertain. The length of the CDR3 is 16 residues. Germline assignment: CDR1 SGHAT and CDR2 FQNNGV. V dropped 0 bases and J dropped 2 bases, with 10 bases sitting between them. Here the CDR3 reads CASSLEVPPNTGELFF. The CDR3 bases are TGTGCCAGCAGCTTAGAGGTGCCTCCTAACACCGGGGAGCTGTTTTTT.

The rearrangement links TRBV3-1 to TRBJ2-1; 8 bases line up with TRBD2. The junction had 6 bases not matched to a gene; V was cut back by 1 base and J by 1 base. Germline assignment: CDR1 LGHDT and CDR2 YNNKEL (reference sequence). This CDR3 is built from 17 residues. The CDR3 is CASSQGYSGVSYNEQFF. Here the CDR3 DNA reads TGTGCCAGCAGCCAAGGGTATAGCGGGGTATCCTACAATGAGCAGTTCTTC.

The chain employs TRBV24-1 and TRBJ2-1; TRBD2 matches 7 bases. The CDR3 consists of 15 residues. J was trimmed by 7 bases and V by 9 bases; bases with no gene match: 14. Germline CDR1 reads KGHDR; CDR2 reads SFDVKD. The CDR3 region has the DNA TGTGCCACCGGGAAAAGAGGGAGGGCGGGTAATGAGCAGTTCTTC. This codes for CATGKRGRAGNEQFF.